One and the same sample provided the 4 T cell receptor beta chains below, sequenced in a study of blood T cell repertoires in COVID-19. The protocol was immunoSEQ multiplex PCR, while the TCRdb copy is restricted to in-frame clones and leaves out a portion. Of under 250,000 clones listed, approximately 83% were seen once; the top ten hold roughly 1.9%. Sequencing was done on a sample of peripheral blood. The receptors here all came from a young man who had recovered from COVID-19.

The chain joins TRBV14 to TRBJ2-5; TRBD1 agrees at 8 bases. There are 16 residues in the CDR3. Trimming at V came to 0 bases and at J to 2 bases, leaving 5 bases not matched to a gene. Per the germline V gene, CDR1 is SGHDN and CDR2 is FVKESK. The CDR3, as DNA: TGTGCCAGCAGCCAAGATTACAGGGGGGCACAAGAGACCCAGTACTTC. The encoded protein is CASSQDYRGAQETQYF.

This chain joins TRBV3-1 (or the pseudogene TRBV3-2) and TRBJ1-4; D remains unclear. V was clipped by 3 bases and J by 8 bases, with 19 bases between them. CDR3 length equals 16 residues. CDR1 and CDR2 (germline): LGHDT, YNNKEL (reference sequence). CDR3 amino acids: CASSHGPVGLGEKLFF. The DNA of the CDR3 is TGTGCCAGCAGCCACGGACCCGTAGGACTGGGGGAAAAACTGTTTTTT.

In its sample, this clone was seen a few times. The genes are TRBV6-5 and TRBJ2-7, with D possibly being TRBD2 (6 bases). Germline lookup yields CDR1 MNHEY and CDR2 SVGAGI. The CDR3 has 11 residues. V was clipped by 9 bases and J by 5 bases, with 11 bases between them. CDR3 amino acids: CASRRGNEQYV. The CDR3 DNA sequence: TGTGCCAGTAGACGGGGGAACGAGCAGTACGTC.

The chain employs TRBV9 and TRBJ1-4; D may be TRBD1 (5 bases). The V gene lost 0 bases and the J gene lost 5 bases, with 11 bases spanning the gap. Germline V gene data show CDR1 as SGDLS and CDR2 as YYNGEE. This CDR3 is 15 amino acids long. In DNA, the CDR3 is TGTGCCAGCAGCGTAGCTGGGGGGGGGAATGAAAAACTGTTTTTT. It translates to CASSVAGGGNEKLFF.